This T cell receptor (beta chain) was sequenced in a study of T cell changes during pregnancy in multiple sclerosis. Germline V gene data show CDR1 as SGHNT and CDR2 as YYREEE (reference sequence). CDR3 size: 15 residues. V was trimmed by 2 bases and J by 6 bases, leaving 15 bases between them. Data came from immunoSEQ multiplex PCR; TCRdb stores just in-frame clones and leaves some out. The table lists 89,000 or so clones, about 90% of them singletons. The origin of this receptor is a female donor in good health, serving as a control in a pregnancy study. Some clones in this sample may be carry-over from other donors' samples. Sequenced material: PBMCs, taken in the first trimester of pregnancy. The chain uses TRBV5-4 and TRBJ2-1; D not certain. The CDR3 loop reads CASSLTPSIVNEQFF. The CDR3 region has the DNA TGTGCCAGCAGCTTAACCCCATCGATAGTCAATGAGCAGTTCTTC.